This is a list of T cell receptor beta chains from one sample in a study of response to subunit inactivated influenza vaccine. TCRdb fed the RT-PCR reads into MiXCR, producing one record per CDR3 protein. This sample carries about 800,000 distinct CDR3 sequences, less than 25% of them seen once, and the ten largest clones take roughly 10%. Sequenced here: PBMCs from blood, sampled roughly 5 days after vaccination. The receptors were sampled from a man aged 50 to 59 who received an inactivated influenza vaccine. Both conserved end residues are part of each CDR3. A D gene is named only where the DNA matches it firmly. Clone size is not always given. Where it is, it says once, few, many or a class for expanded clones.

clone_size	d_call	v_call	j_call	cdr3_aa	cdr3_nt
NA	NA	TRBV7-9	TRBJ1-2	CASSLNLGTYGYTF	TGTGCCAGCAGCTTAAACCTGGGGACCTATGGCTACACCTTC
NA	NA	TRBV3-1	TRBJ2-7	CASSQGSGTYEQYF	TGTGCCAGCAGCCAAGGTTCCGGGACCTACGAGCAGTACTTC
NA	NA	TRBV2	TRBJ2-3	CASRQETDTQYF	TGTGCCAGTCGTCAGGAAACAGATACGCAGTATTTT
NA	NA	TRBV5-1	TRBJ1-1	CASSLAGQGHSEAFF	TGCGCCAGCAGCTTGGCGGGCCAGGGTCATAGTGAAGCTTTCTTT
few	TRBD1	TRBV15	TRBJ1-4	CATSRDRGREKLFF	TGTGCCACCAGCAGGGACAGGGGTCGGGAAAAACTGTTTTTT
few	TRBD1	TRBV20-1	TRBJ1-6	CSATDRANSPLHF	TGCAGTGCTACGGACAGGGCTAATTCACCCCTCCACTTT
NA	TRBD1	TRBV7-9	TRBJ2-5	CASTRTGGMETQYF	TGTGCCAGCACAAGGACAGGGGGCATGGAGACCCAGTACTTC
few	NA	TRBV5-1	TRBJ2-2	CASSVSGANTGELFF	TGCGCCAGCAGCGTCTCAGGGGCAAACACCGGGGAGCTGTTTTTT
NA	TRBD1	TRBV29-1	TRBJ2-1	CSAVGTEKDNEQFF	TGCAGCGCAGTTGGGACAGAGAAGGACAATGAGCAGTTCTTC
few	NA	TRBV9	TRBJ1-2	CASSVVGGGRYGYTF	TGTGCCAGCAGCGTAGTCGGAGGGGGACGGTATGGCTACACCTTC
NA	TRBD1	TRBV7-2	TRBJ2-7	CASSLAGTGVGSYEQYF	TGTGCCAGCAGCTTAGCAGGAACAGGGGTGGGGTCCTACGAGCAGTACTTC
NA	NA	TRBV20-1	TRBJ2-3	CSANLAELTDTQYF	TGCAGTGCTAACCTGGCGGAGCTCACAGATACGCAGTATTTT
few	NA	TRBV4-3	TRBJ2-2	CASSQDHSRNTGELFF	TGCGCCAGCAGCCAAGATCACTCGCGGAACACCGGGGAGCTGTTTTTT
few	NA	TRBV11-1	TRBJ1-1	CASSWTDRNTEAFF	TGTGCCAGCAGCTGGACAGACAGGAACACTGAAGCTTTCTTT
NA	NA	TRBV20-1	TRBJ1-1	CSARRDTEAFF	TGCAGTGCGCGGAGGGACACTGAAGCTTTCTTT
few	NA	TRBV20-1	TRBJ1-3	CSARAAEFSGNTIYF	TGCAGTGCTAGAGCAGCGGAGTTCTCTGGAAACACCATATATTTT
NA	NA	TRBV4-1	TRBJ2-4	CTSSHRTVAKNIQYF	TGCACCAGCAGCCACAGGACCGTAGCCAAAAACATTCAGTACTTC
once	TRBD1	TRBV28	TRBJ1-1	CASRGPGTALNTEAFF	TGTGCCAGCAGAGGCCCCGGGACAGCTTTGAACACTGAAGCTTTCTTT
NA	NA	TRBV7-9	TRBJ2-1	CASSPRREDEQFF	TGTGCCAGCAGCCCCCGTAGGGAAGATGAGCAGTTCTTC
few	TRBD2	TRBV5-1	TRBJ2-3	CASGEGHRTSGGSDTQYF	TGCGCCAGCGGCGAGGGGCATCGGACTAGCGGGGGGTCAGATACGCAGTATTTT
NA	NA	TRBV5-1	TRBJ2-3	CASSLSGVGGADTQYF	TGCGCCAGCAGCTTGTCAGGAGTGGGGGGAGCAGATACGCAGTATTTT
few	TRBD1	TRBV4-2	TRBJ2-7	CASSQEGRDRQMYEQYF	TGTGCCAGCAGCCAAGAGGGACGGGACAGGCAGATGTACGAGCAGTACTTC